Sequencing of this TCR beta chain was carried out in a study of OX40 agonist ivuxolimab in advanced cancers. Background on the study: Males comprised approximately 84% of the group, whose mean age was roughly 64 years (range 23 to 79).

Data came from immunoSEQ multiplex PCR; TCRdb stores just in-frame clones and leaves some out. The sample shows about 61,000 clones, around nine tenths of them seen only once. Germline CDR1 and CDR2: GTSNPN and SVGIG (reference sequence). V shed 5 bases and J shed 3 bases, with 13 bases lying between them. There are 13 residues in the CDR3. Sequenced here: CD4+ or CD8+ T cells sorted from blood, sampled in a trial of the OX40 agonist ivuxolimab. The rearrangement uses TRBV30 and TRBJ1-1; D is undetermined. This TCR was sampled from an adult with an advanced solid tumor such as melanoma, head and neck, liver or kidney cancer. The CDR3 region has the DNA TGTGCCTGGTTAACCCGGGCCTACACTGAAGCTTTCTTT. Translation gives CAWLTRAYTEAFF. The full variable domain, rest sourced from reference TRBV30 and TRBJ1-1, is SQTIHQWPATLVQPVGSPLSLECTVEGTSNPNLYWYRQAAGRGLQLLFYSVGIGQISSEVPQNLSASRPQDRQFILSSKKLLLSDSGFYLCAWLTRAYTEAFFGQGTRLTVV.